This TCR beta chain was sequenced during a study of TIL therapy for anti-PD-1-resistant metastatic lung cancer. The germline V gene has CDR1 SGHTA and CDR2 FQGTGA. This CDR3 has 17 residues. Losses at the gene ends were 5 bases for V and 3 bases for J; bases not matched to a gene: 10. Time point reported: pre-treatment sample, taken before nivolumab and TIL therapy. Sequencing used immunoSEQ v3. The repertoire was sequenced with immunoSEQ multiplex PCR; TCRdb's copy has only in-frame clones and lacks some. The sample lists about 44,000 clones, 70% to 80% occurring once. This chain links TRBV7-3 with TRBJ2-3; TRBD2 matches 11 bases. The starting material was blood, obtained at baseline. The clonotype originates from a man in his sixties or seventies with non-small cell lung cancer. The CDR3 region is CASSPPTSGRTTDTQYF. The DNA of the CDR3 is TGTGCCAGCAGCCCCCCCACTAGCGGGAGAACAACAGATACGCAGTATTTT.